A selection of T cell receptor beta chains follows, all from one sample in a study of blood T cells in healthy people across ages. From the 5' RACE reads, TCRdb called clonotypes with MiXCR, one entry per CDR3 protein. The sample holds hundreds of thousands of distinct CDR3 sequences, less than 25% seen once. These same records also appear under a second study, on T cells of mothers and their children.

The sequenced sample was blood. The receptors were gathered from a boy aged 5 to 17 in good health. Each CDR3 is given with its conserved first and last residue. Each record gives: CDR3 protein, CDR3 DNA, clone size, V gene, D gene, J gene. A D gene is named only where the DNA matches it firmly. The size of a clone is reported for some rows only, either as once, few or many, or as a class for expanded clones.

CASSLDHEQYF,TGTGCCAGCAGCTTAGACCACGAGCAGTACTTC,-,TRBV7-9,-,TRBJ2-7
CASSYSATAYGHTF,TGTGCCAGCAGTTACTCCGCGACTGCTTATGGCCACACCTTC,few,TRBV6-5,-,TRBJ1-2
CASSLLGGTGVSYEQYF,TGTGCCAGCAGCCTCCTTGGGGGGACAGGGGTCTCCTACGAGCAGTACTTC,many,TRBV7-6,TRBD1,TRBJ2-7
CSAGKGGDRGQETQYF,TGCAGTGCTGGAAAGGGTGGAGACAGGGGGCAGGAGACCCAGTACTTC,-,TRBV20-1,TRBD1,TRBJ2-5
CATSEPGGYNEQFF,TGTGCCACCAGTGAACCGGGAGGGTACAATGAGCAGTTCTTC,-,TRBV24-1,TRBD2,TRBJ2-1
CASSGSTEAFF,TGTGCCAGCTCGGGGAGTACTGAAGCTTTCTTT,-,TRBV7-9,-,TRBJ1-1
CASSQTSGGSSSSYNEQFF,TGTGCCAGCAGCCAAACTAGCGGGGGGTCCTCGAGCTCCTACAATGAGCAGTTCTTC,-,TRBV7-9,TRBD2,TRBJ2-1
CASSSLIETQYF,TGTGCCAGCAGCTCTCTTATAGAGACCCAGTACTTC,-,TRBV5-5,-,TRBJ2-5
CASSSFAAANYEQYF,TGTGCCAGCAGCTCCTTCGCCGCAGCTAACTACGAGCAGTACTTC,few,TRBV11-1,-,TRBJ2-7
CASSPDWRTETQYF,TGCGCCAGCAGCCCGGACTGGCGGACCGAGACCCAGTACTTC,-,TRBV4-1,-,TRBJ2-5
CASSQQKGLAGKGETQYF,TGCGCCAGCAGCCAACAGAAAGGACTAGCGGGGAAGGGTGAGACCCAGTACTTC,many,TRBV4-3,TRBD2,TRBJ2-5
CASSPQTVNTGELFF,TGTGCCAGCAGCCCCCAGACGGTGAACACCGGGGAGCTGTTTTTT,-,TRBV7-3,-,TRBJ2-2
CASSDGGSRRGGKLFF,TGTGCCAGCAGTGACGGAGGAAGCAGAAGGGGGGGAAAACTGTTTTTT,-,TRBV6-1,-,TRBJ1-4
CASSQDRDRIYGYTF,TGCGCCAGCAGCCAAGATAGGGACAGAATATATGGCTACACCTTC,-,TRBV28,TRBD1,TRBJ1-2
CSARQGPSIETQYF,TGCAGTGCTAGACAGGGTCCTTCGATTGAGACCCAGTACTTC,few,TRBV20-1,-,TRBJ2-5
CASAQGWNTEAFF,TGTGCCAGCGCCCAGGGTTGGAACACTGAAGCTTTCTTT,few,TRBV12-3/TRBV12-4,-,TRBJ1-1
CASSQQPSSSGKLFF,TGTGCCAGCAGTCAGCAGCCTTCGAGTTCTGGAAAACTGTTTTTT,-,TRBV28,-,TRBJ1-4
CSASFKGTNENEKLFF,TGCAGTGCTAGTTTTAAGGGGACGAACGAAAATGAAAAACTGTTTTTT,-,TRBV20-1,-,TRBJ1-4
CTSSQEVGGYTF,TGCACCAGCAGCCAAGAAGTGGGGGGCTACACCTTC,few,TRBV4-3,-,TRBJ1-2
CASSYNSRETQYF,TGTGCCAGCAGCTACAATAGTAGGGAGACCCAGTACTTC,few,TRBV7-2,-,TRBJ2-5
CASSLPERGDGYTF,TGTGCCAGCAGTTTGCCGGAGAGGGGTGATGGCTACACCTTC,few,TRBV28,-,TRBJ1-2
CASSLSIAGATYEQYF,TGTGCCAGCAGTTTATCGATAGCGGGGGCTACCTACGAGCAGTACTTC,once,TRBV27,TRBD2,TRBJ2-7
CASSQTRGQGVGNTIYF,TGTGCCAGCAGCCAAACCCGGGGACAGGGCGTCGGAAACACCATATATTTT,-,TRBV7-2,TRBD1,TRBJ1-3
CASSRETYNEQFF,TGTGCCAGCAGTAGGGAGACCTACAATGAGCAGTTCTTC,-,TRBV6-2/TRBV6-3,-,TRBJ2-1
CASSQDVMGANTEAFF,TGTGCCAGCAGCCAAGATGTTATGGGGGCAAACACTGAAGCTTTCTTT,few,TRBV4-2,-,TRBJ1-1
CASSSRGGLNTDTQYF,TGTGCCAGCAGCTCTCGGGGAGGTCTCAACACAGATACGCAGTATTTT,-,TRBV7-9,-,TRBJ2-3
CASSPSRGLAGVEQYF,TGTGCCAGCAGTCCCTCTCGGGGACTAGCGGGAGTCGAGCAGTACTTC,few,TRBV28,TRBD2,TRBJ2-7
CASSHRTGSSYEQYF,TGCGCCAGCAGCCACAGGACAGGGAGCTCCTACGAGCAGTACTTC,-,TRBV4-3,TRBD1,TRBJ2-7
CSVDVPNTEAFF,TGCAGCGTTGACGTTCCGAACACTGAAGCTTTCTTT,-,TRBV29-1,-,TRBJ1-1
CASSLAGAGFEQYF,TGTGCCAGCAGCTTAGCTGGGGCGGGGTTCGAGCAGTACTTC,few,TRBV7-2,-,TRBJ2-7
CASSSLSSSDSSYEQYF,TGTGCCAGCAGTTCACTCTCCTCATCGGACAGCTCCTACGAGCAGTACTTC,few,TRBV28,-,TRBJ2-7
CASSKTGVNTEAFF,TGTGCCAGTAGCAAGACAGGGGTGAACACTGAAGCTTTCTTT,once,TRBV19,TRBD1,TRBJ1-1
CASSESLAGIGETQYF,TGTGCCAGCAGTGAGTCTCTAGCGGGGATAGGAGAGACCCAGTACTTC,few,TRBV2,TRBD2,TRBJ2-5
CSAPDIQATSLTEAFF,TGCAGTGCTCCCGACATACAGGCCACCTCTCTCACTGAAGCTTTCTTT,few,TRBV20-1,-,TRBJ1-1
CASSLAYSGLINEKLFF,TGTGCCAGCAGCTTAGCCTACTCCGGGCTTATTAATGAAAAACTGTTTTTT,few,TRBV11-2,-,TRBJ1-4
CATSRLAGGGDETQYF,TGTGCCACCAGCAGATTAGCGGGAGGGGGGGATGAGACCCAGTACTTC,few,TRBV15,TRBD2,TRBJ2-5
CASSLPGSTNEKLFF,TGTGCCAGCAGCCTACCAGGGTCAACTAATGAAAAACTGTTTTTT,many,TRBV3-1,-,TRBJ1-4
CATSMDRGADTQYF,TGTGCCACCAGCATGGACAGGGGGGCAGATACGCAGTATTTT,few,TRBV15,TRBD1,TRBJ2-3
CASSLAIGQETQYF,TGTGCTAGCAGCTTAGCGATAGGACAAGAGACCCAGTACTTC,-,TRBV7-7,-,TRBJ2-5